Presented here are 11 T cell receptor beta chains from one specimen sequenced in a study of beta chain features in type 1 diabetes. Regarding the study as a whole: All four CD4+ subsets of Type 1 diabetes patients contained TCRB CDR3s that were moderately but significantly shorter.

Antigen specificity for these receptors is unknown. Expressed TCRB transcripts were sequenced because the entire RNA isolate underwent reverse transcription. The assay was immunoSEQ multiplex PCR, and TCRdb's table has in-frame clones only and misses some. The table includes about 160,000 clones, around 8% detected once. What was sequenced was central memory CD4+ T cells from blood. The source is a young woman with type 1 diabetes.

This clone was recorded a few times. The V and J genes are TRBV18 and TRBJ2-2, with 10 bases fitting TRBD1. This CDR3 contains 19 residues. Trimming at V came to 1 base and at J to 1 base, leaving 9 bases not matched to a gene. Germline CDR1 reads KGHSH; CDR2 reads LQKENI. Written as DNA, the CDR3 is TGTGCCAGCTCACCACTTGCCGGGACAGGGGTCAGGAACACCGGGGAGCTGTTTTTT. Translated, it gives CASSPLAGTGVRNTGELFF.

CDR3 sequence: CASSELSSGGGKQFF. The CDR3 DNA reads TGTGCCAGCAGTGAATTATCTAGCGGGGGGGGCAAGCAGTTCTTC. The chain links TRBV6-1 to TRBJ2-1; 12 bases fit TRBD2. CDR1 is MNHNS and CDR2 is SASEGT in the germline V gene. V lost 2 bases, J lost 11 bases, and 7 bases stayed unmatched. CDR3 size: 15 residues.

This clone was seen a few times. V is TRBV7-2 and J is TRBJ2-1, with 9 bases identical to TRBD1. J was trimmed by 5 bases and V by 5 bases; bases with no gene match: 4. There are 14 residues in the CDR3. Per germline, CDR1 SGHTA and CDR2 FQGNSA. CDR3: CASSRDRGDNEQFF. DNA of the CDR3: TGTGCCAGCAGCCGAGACAGGGGGGACAATGAGCAGTTCTTC.

This clone was counted a few times. J is TRBJ1-4 and V is TRBV2, with D unresolved. The V gene lost 6 bases and the J gene lost 1 base, with 12 bases spanning the gap. Germline V lookup: CDR1 SNHLY, CDR2 FYNNEI. The CDR3 runs 15 residues. CDR3 nucleotide sequence: TGTGCCAGCAGACCCAGACAAGGAACTAATGAAAAACTGTTTTTT. Protein sequence: CASRPRQGTNEKLFF.

The chain links TRBV28 to TRBJ2-7; no firm D call. The CDR3 runs 12 residues. Trimming removed 8 bases from V and 2 bases from J, with 10 bases in between. Per germline, CDR1 MDHEN and CDR2 SYDVKM. In DNA, the CDR3 is TGTGCCAGCCAAGAGGTTACCTACGAGCAGTACTTC. Encoded protein: CASQEVTYEQYF.

The chain uses TRBV11-3 and TRBJ2-5; maybe TRBD1 (5 bases). Trimming cost V 1 base and J 5 bases, with 11 bases left between them. The CDR3 runs 14 residues. The germline gives CDR1 SGHNT, CDR2 YENEEA. The CDR3 here is CASSLGQLRETQYF. CDR3 nucleotide sequence: TGTGCCAGCAGCTTAGGACAGTTGAGGGAGACCCAGTACTTC.

The table lists this clone with a few counts. The chain links TRBV19 to TRBJ1-1, with D possibly matching TRBD1 (6 bases). Per germline, CDR1 LNHDA and CDR2 SQIVND (reference sequence). This CDR3 comprises 13 residues. Trimming took off 9 bases at V and 1 base at J, with 12 bases between the two ends. The CDR3 coding sequence is TGTGCCAGCAACGACAGGCAGAACACTGAAGCTTTCTTT. Protein sequence: CASNDRQNTEAFF.

The chain combines TRBV27 with TRBJ1-5; D may be TRBD1 (5 bases). Germline lookup yields CDR1 MNHEY and CDR2 SMNVEV (reference sequence). The length of the CDR3 is 15 residues. Trimming stripped 6 bases from V and 13 bases from J, with 25 bases between. Written as DNA, the CDR3 is TGTGCCAGCAGCACCGACCCTCAGGGTCGGGAGAGACAGCATTTT. This sequence encodes CASSTDPQGRERQHF.

The V gene is TRBV10-3, the J gene TRBJ2-1; 7 bases are a match to TRBD1. The V and J ends lost 0 bases and 4 bases, in that order; junction bases with no gene match: 3. Germline V gene lookup returns CDR1 ENHRY and CDR2 SYGVKD. The CDR3 has 15 amino acids. The CDR3 protein is CAISESTGEYNEQFF. The CDR3 DNA sequence: TGTGCCATCAGTGAGTCAACAGGGGAGTACAATGAGCAGTTCTTC.

This clone was detected a few times. The genes are TRBV15 and TRBJ1-1; D is perhaps TRBD1 (6 bases). CDR1 and CDR2 (germline): LNHNV, YYDKDF (reference sequence). The length of the CDR3 is 14 residues. V lost 7 bases and J lost 1, with 13 bases in between. The CDR3 is CATNTDRRNTEAFF. In nucleotides, the CDR3 is TGTGCCACCAACACGGACAGACGGAACACTGAAGCTTTCTTT.

The chain employs TRBV29-1 and TRBJ1-1; TRBD1 matches 8 bases. V lost 3 bases to trimming and J lost 4 bases; unmatched junction nucleotides: 4. Germline V gene data show CDR1 as SQVTM and CDR2 as ANQGSEA. The CDR3 is made up of 13 amino acids. In nucleotides, the CDR3 is TGCAGCGTTGAGGTAGGACAGGGCACTGAAGCTTTCTTT. Residues: CSVEVGQGTEAFF.